The text below deals with one T cell receptor (beta chain). Antigen: not known. This specimen comes from a study of blood T cells in healthy people across ages. Study-level findings and limits: Roughly linear age-related decline in beta diversity appeared, significant by age roughly 40. Naive CD4+ cells and diversity were both higher in long-lived donors than in aged donors.

The germline CDR1 and CDR2 sequences are LGHDT and YNNKEL (reference sequence). Trimming removed 1 base from V and 10 bases from J, with 11 bases in between. This CDR3 region has 12 residues. Combining a sample-barcoded 5' primer with a J-beta primer mix, a second PCR ran for about 7 to 11 cycles. TCRdb ran MiXCR on the 5' RACE reads and lists one entry per CDR3 protein. The table includes about 1.5 million distinct CDR3 sequences, 35% to 45% detected once. V is TRBV3-1 and J is TRBJ2-7; tentative D call: TRBD1 (6 bases). Source material: blood. This TCR came from a woman between 18 and 30 years old in good health. The DNA for the CDR3 is TGTGCCAGCAGCCAAGGGGGGCGGTACCAGTACTTC. It is translated as CASSQGGRYQYF.